This paragraph reports one TCR beta chain. The antigen this receptor binds is unknown. Base qualities are not recorded, but no much larger clone differs from it by a single base. This specimen belongs to a study of control samples from healthy donors and cancer patients (dated by TCRdb to between 2020 and 2021). CDR1 and CDR2, looked up from the germline V gene, are MNHEY and SVGAGI. V gives up 8 bases and J gives up 4 bases, and the segment between their germline ends measures 16 bases. Measured from the cysteine to the phenylalanine, the CDR3 is 14 residues long. Here the CDR3 DNA is all that survives: 42 bases in frame from base 1. The library came from the immunoSEQ multiplex PCR assay. Here the immuneACCESS table is served through TCRdb, limited to in-frame sequences with V and J called. Missing clones are a known gap in these copies; in checked studies unresolved V genes cover under half, and the rest lacks a known reason. For this sample there are approximately 100,000 clones; about 83% appear just once. The top ten clonotypes cover approximately 2% of the sample.

Sequenced: blood. The TCR originated in a woman aged 40 to 49 in good health. Recombination linked TRBV6-5 to TRBJ2-3; D gene: possibly TRBD2, on 6 matching bases. The CDR3 reads CASRWKGGSDTQYF. The DNA reads TGTGCCAGCCGTTGGAAGGGAGGATCAGATACGCAGTATTTT.